This is a list of T cell receptor beta chains from one sample in a study of blood T cells in healthy people across ages. TCRdb passed the 5' RACE reads through MiXCR, listing each CDR3 protein once. Found here are some 790,000 distinct CDR3 sequences, about 30% of them singletons; the top ten hold 15% to 20%. Sequencing used blood. These receptors were taken from a woman older than 75 in good health. Each CDR3 is given with its conserved first and last residue. Fields, in order: V gene, D gene, clone size, J gene, CDR3 protein, CDR3 DNA. D genes are given only for firm matches. Clone size is shown for a subset of rows, as once, few, many or a class of expanded clone.

TRBV7-2,TRBD1,-,TRBJ2-3,CASSPGTGSLDTQYF,TGTGCCAGCAGTCCCGGGACAGGGTCATTGGATACGCAGTATTTT
TRBV6-6,TRBD1,few,TRBJ2-7,CASSSGGHYEQYF,TGTGCCAGCAGTTCAGGGGGCCACTACGAGCAGTACTTC
TRBV5-6,-,many,TRBJ2-7,CASSWAGGDTIYEQYF,TGTGCCAGCAGCTGGGCCGGGGGAGATACAATCTACGAGCAGTACTTC
TRBV3-1,-,-,TRBJ1-1,CASSQRPGNTEAFF,TGTGCCAGCAGCCAACGACCAGGGAACACTGAAGCTTTCTTT
TRBV27,TRBD2,-,TRBJ2-3,CASSEAALAGVTDTQYF,TGTGCCAGCAGTGAAGCGGCACTAGCGGGGGTTACAGATACGCAGTATTTT
TRBV7-9,TRBD1,many,TRBJ2-4,CASSTGGSNIQYF,TGTGCCAGCAGTACAGGGGGCTCGAACATTCAGTACTTC
TRBV18,-,few,TRBJ1-4,CASSPPAMTPVFF,TGTGCCAGCTCACCACCGGCGATGACGCCGGTGTTTTTT
TRBV6-2/TRBV6-3,-,-,TRBJ2-7,CACSLGYEQYF,TGTGCCTGCAGTTTAGGCTATGAGCAGTACTTC
TRBV7-2,-,many,TRBJ1-6,CASSFLDLRSPLHF,TGTGCCAGCAGCTTCCTCGACTTGAGGTCACCCCTCCACTTT
TRBV12-3/TRBV12-4,-,many,TRBJ2-7,CASSPFARGVYEQYF,TGTGCCAGCAGTCCCTTTGCCAGGGGAGTCTACGAGCAGTACTTC
TRBV3-1,TRBD2,few,TRBJ2-2,CASSQESGAGKAGELFF,TGTGCCAGCAGCCAAGAGAGCGGGGCAGGGAAGGCCGGGGAGCTGTTTTTT
TRBV29-1,-,-,TRBJ2-7,CSVQGLASYEQYF,TGCAGCGTTCAAGGACTCGCCTCCTACGAGCAGTACTTC
TRBV27,TRBD1,-,TRBJ1-5,CASSRRVETGNQPQHF,TGTGCCAGCAGCCGAAGGGTCGAGACAGGGAATCAGCCCCAGCATTTT
TRBV6-6,-,-,TRBJ2-5,CASSYSRSRGEAQYF,TGTGCCAGCAGTTACTCGAGATCGAGGGGTGAGGCCCAGTACTTC
TRBV6-2/TRBV6-3,TRBD1,few,TRBJ1-1,CASSYSKVFRGKTEAFF,TGTGCCAGCAGTTACTCGAAGGTGTTCAGGGGGAAAACTGAAGCTTTCTTT
TRBV27,-,many,TRBJ2-3,CASSLSAPTDTQYF,TGTGCCAGCAGTTTAAGTGCGCCCACAGATACGCAGTATTTT
TRBV25-1,TRBD1,few,TRBJ1-1,CASSEQDRAGSTEAFF,TGTGCCAGCAGTGAACAGGACAGGGCGGGGAGCACTGAAGCTTTCTTT
TRBV12-3/TRBV12-4,TRBD2,many,TRBJ2-5,CASRWGLASEETQYF,TGTGCCAGCAGATGGGGACTAGCGAGTGAAGAGACCCAGTACTTC
TRBV20-1,TRBD2,-,TRBJ2-7,CSARDPGTSGLEQYF,TGCAGTGCTAGAGATCCAGGGACTAGCGGACTCGAGCAGTACTTC
TRBV27,-,many,TRBJ2-1,CASSYSGRNEQFF,TGTGCCAGCAGTTATTCCGGGCGCAATGAGCAGTTCTTC
TRBV3-1,TRBD2,once,TRBJ2-2,CASSPYSGAHTGELFF,TGTGCCAGCAGCCCCTATAGCGGGGCGCACACCGGGGAGCTGTTTTTT
TRBV3-1,-,-,TRBJ1-1,CASGRVGEAFF,TGTGCCAGCGGGAGGGTAGGTGAAGCTTTCTTT
TRBV2,TRBD2,-,TRBJ2-4,CASSGLAENIQYF,TGTGCCAGCAGTGGACTAGCGGAAAACATTCAGTACTTC
TRBV7-6,-,many,TRBJ2-1,CASSLWSNLATSYNEQFF,TGTGCCAGCAGCTTATGGAGTAACCTAGCGACCTCCTACAATGAGCAGTTCTTC
TRBV20-1,-,-,TRBJ1-2,CSASPDDGEYGYTF,TGCAGTGCTAGTCCCGACGACGGGGAGTATGGCTACACCTTC
TRBV6-1,TRBD1,many,TRBJ2-5,CASTTGGRETQYF,TGTGCCAGCACTACAGGGGGTCGAGAGACCCAGTACTTC
TRBV7-6,-,many,TRBJ2-5,CASSTGRRETQYF,TGTGCCAGCAGCACGGGACGCCGAGAGACCCAGTACTTC
TRBV3-1,TRBD1,many,TRBJ2-7,CASSPRDRGSYEQYF,TGTGCCAGCAGCCCCCGGGACAGGGGCTCCTACGAGCAGTACTTC
TRBV28,-,-,TRBJ1-5,CASSPPGFQPQHF,TGTGCCAGCAGTCCACCAGGGTTTCAGCCCCAGCATTTT
TRBV20-1,TRBD2,many,TRBJ2-1,CSARRASGGAGQFF,TGCAGTGCTAGACGGGCTAGCGGGGGGGCTGGGCAGTTCTTC
TRBV20-1,TRBD1,-,TRBJ1-1,CSARTGPVTEAFF,TGCAGTGCTAGGACAGGGCCGGTCACTGAAGCTTTCTTT
TRBV6-5,-,many,TRBJ2-5,CASSYRRGETQYF,TGTGCCAGCAGTTACCGGCGGGGCGAGACCCAGTACTTC
TRBV5-6,-,many,TRBJ2-4,CASSLRGAGNIQYF,TGTGCCAGCAGCTTGAGGGGGGCGGGAAACATTCAGTACTTC
TRBV5-1,TRBD1,many,TRBJ1-2,CASSTPGGYGYTF,TGCGCCAGCAGCACCCCAGGGGGCTATGGCTACACCTTC
TRBV11-3,TRBD2,few,TRBJ2-5,CASSLAGGLLETQYF,TGTGCCAGCAGTCTAGCGGGGGGTCTATTGGAGACCCAGTACTTC
TRBV20-1,-,many,TRBJ1-2,CSARNRVDYGYTF,TGCAGTGCTAGAAACAGGGTTGACTATGGCTACACCTTC
TRBV7-2,TRBD1,-,TRBJ2-5,CASSSRSRGTGTRETQYF,TGTGCCAGCAGCTCGAGAAGTAGAGGGACAGGGACTCGAGAGACCCAGTACTTC
TRBV5-1,-,-,TRBJ1-2,CASSSDFVGGRTNGYTF,TGCGCCAGCAGCTCGGACTTTGTTGGGGGGCGCACGAATGGCTACACCTTC
TRBV10-3,TRBD2,-,TRBJ2-7,CATTTSGGPYKQYF,TGTGCCACCACGACTAGCGGGGGACCCTATAAGCAGTACTTC
TRBV19,TRBD2,-,TRBJ2-7,CATGSGRGPYEQYF,TGTGCCACTGGGAGCGGGAGAGGGCCCTACGAGCAGTACTTC
TRBV20-1,TRBD2,many,TRBJ2-5,CSARDHGREMKTQYF,TGCAGTGCTAGAGATCATGGGCGGGAGATGAAGACCCAGTACTTC
TRBV18,TRBD1,-,TRBJ1-1,CASSLLGQGATEAFF,TGTGCCAGCTCACTATTGGGACAGGGGGCCACTGAAGCTTTCTTT
TRBV10-3,-,many,TRBJ2-3,CAISDPLEADTQYF,TGTGCCATCAGTGATCCCCTAGAAGCAGATACGCAGTATTTT
TRBV12-3/TRBV12-4,TRBD1,-,TRBJ2-7,CASSLSLGQGSDEQYF,TGTGCCAGCAGTTTGTCCCTGGGACAGGGTTCGGACGAGCAGTACTTC
TRBV7-2,-,-,TRBJ2-2,CASSSGLTTGELFF,TGTGCCAGCAGCTCAGGGTTGACCACCGGGGAGCTGTTTTTT
TRBV7-2,-,-,TRBJ2-6,CASSLRRISGANVLTF,TGTGCCAGCAGCTTGAGGCGTATCTCGGGGGCCAACGTCCTGACTTTC